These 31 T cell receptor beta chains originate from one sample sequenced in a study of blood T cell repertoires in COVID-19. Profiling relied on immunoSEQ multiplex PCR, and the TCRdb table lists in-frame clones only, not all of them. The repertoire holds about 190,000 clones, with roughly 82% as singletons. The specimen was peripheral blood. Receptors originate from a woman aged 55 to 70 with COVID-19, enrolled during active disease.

The CDR3 nucleotides read TGTGCCAGCAGCGTAGCTCCAGCTAACTATGGCTACACCTTC. It is translated as CASSVAPANYGYTF. The V and J genes are TRBV9 and TRBJ1-2, with D uncertain. The CDR3 has 14 amino acids. Germline V gene lookup returns CDR1 SGDLS and CDR2 YYNGEE. Deletions cut 0 bases from V and 0 bases from J, with 6 bases between.

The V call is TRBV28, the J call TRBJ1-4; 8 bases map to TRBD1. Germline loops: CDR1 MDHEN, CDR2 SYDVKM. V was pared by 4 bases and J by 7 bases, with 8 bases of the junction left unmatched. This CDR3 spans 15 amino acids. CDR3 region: CASSSPGTGGEKLFF. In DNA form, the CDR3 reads TGTGCCAGCAGTTCCCCCGGGACAGGCGGTGAAAAACTGTTTTTT.

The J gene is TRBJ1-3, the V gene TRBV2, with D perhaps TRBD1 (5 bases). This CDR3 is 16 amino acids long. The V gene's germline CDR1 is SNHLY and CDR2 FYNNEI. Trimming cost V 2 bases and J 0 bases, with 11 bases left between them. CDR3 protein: CASSEWRGASGNTIYF. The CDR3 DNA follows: TGTGCCAGCAGTGAATGGAGGGGAGCCTCTGGAAACACCATATATTTT.

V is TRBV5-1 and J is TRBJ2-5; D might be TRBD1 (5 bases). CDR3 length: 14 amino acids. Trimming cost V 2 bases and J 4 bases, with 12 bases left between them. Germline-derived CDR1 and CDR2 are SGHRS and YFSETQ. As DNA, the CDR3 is TGCGCCAGCAGCTTAGGGGCGGTGGGAGAGACCCAGTACTTC. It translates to CASSLGAVGETQYF.

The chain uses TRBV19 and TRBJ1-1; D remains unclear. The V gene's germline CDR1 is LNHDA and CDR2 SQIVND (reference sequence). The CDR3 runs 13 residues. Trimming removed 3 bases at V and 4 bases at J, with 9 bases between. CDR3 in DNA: TGTGCCAGTAGTATCGGGGTAGGCACTGAAGCTTTCTTT. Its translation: CASSIGVGTEAFF.

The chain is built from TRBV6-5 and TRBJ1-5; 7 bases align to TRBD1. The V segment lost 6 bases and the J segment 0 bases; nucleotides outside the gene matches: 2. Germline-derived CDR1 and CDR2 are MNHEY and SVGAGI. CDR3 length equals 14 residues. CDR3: CASSDRDSNQPQHF. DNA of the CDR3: TGTGCCAGCAGCGACAGGGATAGCAATCAGCCCCAGCATTTT.

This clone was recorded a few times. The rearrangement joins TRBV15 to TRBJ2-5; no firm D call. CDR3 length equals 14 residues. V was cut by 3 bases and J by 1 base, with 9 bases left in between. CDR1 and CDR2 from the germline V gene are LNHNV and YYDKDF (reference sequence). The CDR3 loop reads CATSSSRIQETQYF. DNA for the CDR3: TGTGCCACCAGCAGCAGCAGGATCCAAGAGACCCAGTACTTC.

The CDR3 region has the DNA TGTGCCAGCAGATTCAGGGGGCGAAGTTCACCCCTCCACTTT. As protein: CASRFRGRSSPLHF. J is TRBJ1-6 and V is TRBV27; TRBD1 matches 8 bases. V lost 6 bases and J lost 9; bases outside the gene matches: 7. The CDR3 is made up of 14 amino acids. CDR1 and CDR2 from the germline V gene are MNHEY and SMNVEV (reference sequence).

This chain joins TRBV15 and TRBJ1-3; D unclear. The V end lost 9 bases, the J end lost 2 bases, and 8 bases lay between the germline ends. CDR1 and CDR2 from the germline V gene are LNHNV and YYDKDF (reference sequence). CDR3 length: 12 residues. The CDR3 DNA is TGTGCCACAAGGGAGCCTGGAAACACCATATATTTT. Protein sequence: CATREPGNTIYF.

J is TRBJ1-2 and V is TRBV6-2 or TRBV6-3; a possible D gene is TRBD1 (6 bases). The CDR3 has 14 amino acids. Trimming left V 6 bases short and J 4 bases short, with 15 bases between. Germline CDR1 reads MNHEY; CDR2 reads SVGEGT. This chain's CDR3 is CASSRLGQIYGYTF. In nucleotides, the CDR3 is TGTGCCAGCAGCCGGTTAGGACAGATCTATGGCTACACCTTC.

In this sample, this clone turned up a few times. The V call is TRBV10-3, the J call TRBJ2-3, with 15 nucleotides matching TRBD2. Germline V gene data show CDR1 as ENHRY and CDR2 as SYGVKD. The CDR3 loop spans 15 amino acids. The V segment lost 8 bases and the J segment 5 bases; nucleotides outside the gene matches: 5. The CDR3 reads CAIGTSGGLVDTQYF. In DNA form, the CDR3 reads TGTGCCATCGGGACTAGCGGGGGGCTTGTAGATACGCAGTATTTT.

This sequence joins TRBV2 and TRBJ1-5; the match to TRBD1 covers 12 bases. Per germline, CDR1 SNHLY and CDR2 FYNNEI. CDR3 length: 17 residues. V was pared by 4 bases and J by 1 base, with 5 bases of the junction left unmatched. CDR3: CASSGDRGQRSNQPQHF. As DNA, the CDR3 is TGTGCCAGCAGTGGGGACAGGGGGCAAAGAAGCAATCAGCCCCAGCATTTT. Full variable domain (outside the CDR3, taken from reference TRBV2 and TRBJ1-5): EPEVTQTPSHQVTQMGQEVILRCVPISNHLYFYWYRQILGQKVEFLVSFYNNEISEKSEIFDDQFSVERPDGSNFTLKIRSTKLEDSAMYFCASSGDRGQRSNQPQHFGDGTRLSIL.

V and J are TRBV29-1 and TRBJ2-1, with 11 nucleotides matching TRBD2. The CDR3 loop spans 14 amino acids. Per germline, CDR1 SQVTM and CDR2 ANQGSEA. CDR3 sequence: CRVAGGIGSDEQFF. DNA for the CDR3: TGCAGGGTAGCGGGGGGGATAGGTTCCGATGAGCAGTTCTTC.

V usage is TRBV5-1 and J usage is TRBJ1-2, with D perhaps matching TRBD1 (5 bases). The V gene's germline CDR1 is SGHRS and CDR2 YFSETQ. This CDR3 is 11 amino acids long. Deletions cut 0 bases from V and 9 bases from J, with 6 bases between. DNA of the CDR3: TGCGCCAGCAGCTTGGAGGGGAGCTACACCTTC. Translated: CASSLEGSYTF.

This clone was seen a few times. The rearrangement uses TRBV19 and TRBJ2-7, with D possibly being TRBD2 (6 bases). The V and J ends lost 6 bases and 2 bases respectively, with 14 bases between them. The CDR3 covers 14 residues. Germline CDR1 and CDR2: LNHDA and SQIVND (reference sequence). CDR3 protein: CASRTGTLAYEQYF. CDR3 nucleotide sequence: TGTGCCAGTAGAACCGGGACTTTGGCCTACGAGCAGTACTTC.

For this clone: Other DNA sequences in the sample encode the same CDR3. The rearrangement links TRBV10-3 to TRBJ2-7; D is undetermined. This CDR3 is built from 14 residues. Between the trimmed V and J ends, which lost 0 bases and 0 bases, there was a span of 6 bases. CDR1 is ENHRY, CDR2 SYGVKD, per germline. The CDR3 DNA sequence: TGTGCCATCAGTGAGTCGGGCAGCTCCTACGAGCAGTACTTC. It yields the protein CAISESGSSYEQYF.

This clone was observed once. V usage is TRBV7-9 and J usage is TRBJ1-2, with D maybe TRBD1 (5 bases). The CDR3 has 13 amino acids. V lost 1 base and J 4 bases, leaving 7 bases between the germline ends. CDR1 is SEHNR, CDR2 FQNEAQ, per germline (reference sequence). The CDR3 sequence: CASSLGQSYGYTF. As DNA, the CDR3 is TGTGCCAGCAGCTTAGGACAGAGCTATGGCTACACCTTC.

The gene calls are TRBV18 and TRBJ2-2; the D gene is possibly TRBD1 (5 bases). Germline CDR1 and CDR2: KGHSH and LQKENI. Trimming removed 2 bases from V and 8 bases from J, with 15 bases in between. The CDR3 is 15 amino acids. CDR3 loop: CASSPGAGSSGELFF. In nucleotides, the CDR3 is TGTGCCAGCTCACCAGGAGCAGGGTCGAGTGGGGAGCTGTTTTTT.

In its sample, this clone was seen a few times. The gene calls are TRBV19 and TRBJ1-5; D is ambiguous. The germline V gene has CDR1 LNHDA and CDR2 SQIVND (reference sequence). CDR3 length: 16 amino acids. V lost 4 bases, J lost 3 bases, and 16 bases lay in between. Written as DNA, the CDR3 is TGTGCCAGTAGTACCAGGACGGGAGGGCCCAATCAGCCCCAGCATTTT. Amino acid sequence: CASSTRTGGPNQPQHF.

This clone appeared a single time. Written as DNA, the CDR3 is TGTGCCATCAGTCAGGTGAAAAATGAAAAACTGTTTTTT. This encodes CAISQVKNEKLFF. The chain links TRBV10-3 to TRBJ1-4; no clear D gene. The CDR3 runs to 13 residues. The ends were cut back, 5 bases at V and 5 bases at J, with 9 bases in the middle. Germline V CDR1 and CDR2: ENHRY, SYGVKD.

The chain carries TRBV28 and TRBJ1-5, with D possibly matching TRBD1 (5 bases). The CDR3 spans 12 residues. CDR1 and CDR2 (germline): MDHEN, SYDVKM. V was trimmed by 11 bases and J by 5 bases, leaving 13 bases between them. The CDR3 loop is CAAGGGHQPQHF. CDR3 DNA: TGTGCCGCCGGGGGAGGGCATCAGCCCCAGCATTTT.

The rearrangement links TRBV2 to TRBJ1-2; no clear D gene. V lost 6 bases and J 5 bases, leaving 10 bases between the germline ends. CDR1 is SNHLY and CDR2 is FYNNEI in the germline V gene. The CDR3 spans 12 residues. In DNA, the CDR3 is TGTGCCAGCAGAAACCCGGGGTATGGCTACACCTTC. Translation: CASRNPGYGYTF. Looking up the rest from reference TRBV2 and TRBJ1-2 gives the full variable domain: EPEVTQTPSHQVTQMGQEVILRCVPISNHLYFYWYRQILGQKVEFLVSFYNNEISEKSEIFDDQFSVERPDGSNFTLKIRSTKLEDSAMYFCASRNPGYGYTFGSGTRLTVV.

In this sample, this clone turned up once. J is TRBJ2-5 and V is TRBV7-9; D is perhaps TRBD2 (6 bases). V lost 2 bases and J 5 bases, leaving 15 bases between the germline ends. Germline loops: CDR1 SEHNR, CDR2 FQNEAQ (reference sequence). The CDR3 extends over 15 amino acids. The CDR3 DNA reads TGTGCCAGCAGCTTACGGGACTTACAAGGGGAGACCCAGTACTTC. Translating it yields CASSLRDLQGETQYF.

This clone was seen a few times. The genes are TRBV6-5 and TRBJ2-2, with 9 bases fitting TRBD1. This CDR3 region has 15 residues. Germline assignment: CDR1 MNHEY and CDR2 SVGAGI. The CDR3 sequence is CAQGGQGGNTGELFF. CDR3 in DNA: TGTGCTCAGGGGGGACAGGGTGGAAACACCGGGGAGCTGTTTTTT.

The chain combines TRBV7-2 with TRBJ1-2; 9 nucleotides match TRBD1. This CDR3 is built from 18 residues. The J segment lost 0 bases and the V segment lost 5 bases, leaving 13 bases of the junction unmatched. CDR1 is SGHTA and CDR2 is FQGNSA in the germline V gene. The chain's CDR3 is CASSDDRGNTKTNYGYTF. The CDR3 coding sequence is TGTGCCAGCAGCGACGACAGGGGGAATACGAAGACTAACTATGGCTACACCTTC.

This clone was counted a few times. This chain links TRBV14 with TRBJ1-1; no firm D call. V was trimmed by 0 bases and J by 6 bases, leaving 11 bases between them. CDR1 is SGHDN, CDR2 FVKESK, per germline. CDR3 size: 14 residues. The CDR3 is CASSQDPVVAEAFF. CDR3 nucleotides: TGTGCCAGCAGCCAAGATCCGGTCGTGGCTGAAGCTTTCTTT.

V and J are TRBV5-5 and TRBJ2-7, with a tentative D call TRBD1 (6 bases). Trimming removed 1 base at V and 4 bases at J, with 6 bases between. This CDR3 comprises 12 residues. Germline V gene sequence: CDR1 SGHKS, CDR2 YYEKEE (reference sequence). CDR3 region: CASSLTGYEQYV. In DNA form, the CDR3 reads TGTGCCAGCAGCTTGACAGGGTACGAGCAGTACGTC.

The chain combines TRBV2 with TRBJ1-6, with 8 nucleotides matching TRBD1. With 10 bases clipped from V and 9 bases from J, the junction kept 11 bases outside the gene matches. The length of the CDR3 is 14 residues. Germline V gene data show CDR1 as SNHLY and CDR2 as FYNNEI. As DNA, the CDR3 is TGTGCCACCACAGGGGGGAATCTCCGTTCACCCCTCCACTTT. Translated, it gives CATTGGNLRSPLHF.

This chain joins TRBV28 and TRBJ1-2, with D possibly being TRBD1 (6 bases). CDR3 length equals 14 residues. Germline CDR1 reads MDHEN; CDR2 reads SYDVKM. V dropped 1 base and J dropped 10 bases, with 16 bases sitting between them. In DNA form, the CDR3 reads TGTGCCAGCAGTTTATCTGGGGGCTTTTACGACTACACCTTC. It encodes CASSLSGGFYDYTF.

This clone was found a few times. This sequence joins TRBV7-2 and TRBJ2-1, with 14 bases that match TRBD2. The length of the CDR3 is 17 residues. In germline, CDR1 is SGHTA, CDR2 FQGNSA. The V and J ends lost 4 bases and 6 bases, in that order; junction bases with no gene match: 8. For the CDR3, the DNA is TGTGCCAGCAGCTCGGGACTAGCGGGAGTGGTGAGCAATGAGCAGTTCTTC. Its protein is CASSSGLAGVVSNEQFF.

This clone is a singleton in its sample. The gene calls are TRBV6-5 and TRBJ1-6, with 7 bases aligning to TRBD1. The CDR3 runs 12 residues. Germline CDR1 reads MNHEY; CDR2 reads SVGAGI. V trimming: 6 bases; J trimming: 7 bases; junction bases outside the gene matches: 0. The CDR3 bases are TGTGCCAGCAGCAGGGGGAATTCACCCCTCCACTTT. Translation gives CASSRGNSPLHF.